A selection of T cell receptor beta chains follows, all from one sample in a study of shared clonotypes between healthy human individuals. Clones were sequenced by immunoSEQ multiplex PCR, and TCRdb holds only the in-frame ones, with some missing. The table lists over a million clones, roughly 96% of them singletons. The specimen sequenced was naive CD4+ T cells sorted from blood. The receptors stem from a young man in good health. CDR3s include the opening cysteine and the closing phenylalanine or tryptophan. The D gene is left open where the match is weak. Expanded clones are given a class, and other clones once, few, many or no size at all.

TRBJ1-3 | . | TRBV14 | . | CASSHRQSNSGNTIYF | TGTGCCAGCAGCCATAGACAGTCCAACTCTGGAAACACCATATATTTT
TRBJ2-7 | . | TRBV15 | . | CATGQTGIEQYF | TGTGCCACCGGTCAAACAGGGATCGAGCAGTACTTC
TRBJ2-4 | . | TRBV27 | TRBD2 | CASSPGTSGLAKNIQYF | TGTGCCAGCAGTCCCGGGACTAGCGGGTTAGCCAAAAACATTCAGTACTTC
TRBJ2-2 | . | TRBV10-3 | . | CAILSSLHVTGELFF | TGTGCCATCTTATCGTCGCTTCACGTCACCGGGGAGCTGTTTTTT
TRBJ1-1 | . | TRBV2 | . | CASSAEGQGTEAFF | TGTGCCAGCAGTGCTGAGGGCCAAGGGACTGAAGCTTTCTTT
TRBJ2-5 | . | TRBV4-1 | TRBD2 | CASSLRLAGDQETQYF | TGCGCCAGCAGCCTACGACTAGCGGGGGACCAAGAGACCCAGTACTTC
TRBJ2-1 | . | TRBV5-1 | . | CASSLFREFHNEQFF | TGCGCCAGCAGCTTGTTTCGGGAGTTCCACAATGAGCAGTTCTTC
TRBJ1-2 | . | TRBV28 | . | CASSLEVPYGYTF | TGTGCCAGCAGTCTAGAGGTTCCCTATGGCTACACCTTC
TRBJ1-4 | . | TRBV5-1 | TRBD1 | CASSFLPRTGTGEEKLFF | TGCGCCAGCAGCTTCCTCCCCCGAACGGGGACAGGGGAGGAAAAACTGTTTTTT
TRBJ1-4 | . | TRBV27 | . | CASSLSLVGREKLFF | TGTGCCAGCAGTTTATCCCTCGTGGGTAGAGAAAAACTGTTTTTT
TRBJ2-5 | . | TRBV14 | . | CASSSPGSRETQYF | TGTGCCAGCAGCTCGCCGGGTAGCAGGGAGACCCAGTACTTC
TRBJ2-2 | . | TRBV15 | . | CATSGGAGTNTGELFF | TGTGCCACCAGCGGGGGTGCGGGGACGAACACCGGGGAGCTGTTTTTT
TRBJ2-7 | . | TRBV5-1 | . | CASSSSGQEGQYF | TGCGCCAGCAGCTCCTCCGGACAGGAGGGGCAGTACTTC
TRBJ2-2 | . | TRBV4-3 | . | CASSQITTGELFF | TGCGCCAGCAGCCAAATAACCACCGGGGAGCTGTTTTTT
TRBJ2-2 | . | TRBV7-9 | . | CASSLWAGTNTGELFF | TGTGCCAGCAGCTTATGGGCGGGGACGAACACCGGGGAGCTGTTTTTT
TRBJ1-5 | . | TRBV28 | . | CASSFLQGTNQPQHF | TGTGCCAGCAGTTTTCTTCAGGGAACTAATCAGCCCCAGCATTTT
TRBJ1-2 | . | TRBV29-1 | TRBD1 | CSVEERGLYGYTF | TGCAGCGTTGAAGAAAGGGGGCTGTATGGCTACACCTTC
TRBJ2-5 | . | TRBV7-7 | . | CASSLGAVASSQETQYF | TGTGCTAGCAGCTTAGGCGCCGTGGCCAGCTCCCAAGAGACCCAGTACTTC
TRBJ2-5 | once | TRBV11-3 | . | CASSFNGETQYF | TGTGCCAGCAGCTTTAATGGGGAGACCCAGTACTTC
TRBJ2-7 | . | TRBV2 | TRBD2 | CASSERTSSYEQYF | TGTGCCAGCAGTGAGAGGACTAGTTCCTACGAGCAGTACTTC
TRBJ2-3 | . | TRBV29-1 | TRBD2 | CSARRTSGRGDTQYF | TGCAGCGCTCGAAGAACTAGCGGGAGGGGAGATACGCAGTATTTT
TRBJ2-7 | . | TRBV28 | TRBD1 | CATQTTGETYEQYF | TGTGCCACCCAGACGACAGGGGAGACCTACGAGCAGTACTTC
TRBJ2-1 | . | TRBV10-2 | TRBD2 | CASSEGSGSLDEQFF | TGCGCCAGCAGTGAGGGTAGCGGGAGTTTAGATGAGCAGTTCTTC
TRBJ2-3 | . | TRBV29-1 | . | CSVDAQGSDTQYF | TGCAGCGTTGATGCGCAGGGATCAGATACGCAGTATTTT